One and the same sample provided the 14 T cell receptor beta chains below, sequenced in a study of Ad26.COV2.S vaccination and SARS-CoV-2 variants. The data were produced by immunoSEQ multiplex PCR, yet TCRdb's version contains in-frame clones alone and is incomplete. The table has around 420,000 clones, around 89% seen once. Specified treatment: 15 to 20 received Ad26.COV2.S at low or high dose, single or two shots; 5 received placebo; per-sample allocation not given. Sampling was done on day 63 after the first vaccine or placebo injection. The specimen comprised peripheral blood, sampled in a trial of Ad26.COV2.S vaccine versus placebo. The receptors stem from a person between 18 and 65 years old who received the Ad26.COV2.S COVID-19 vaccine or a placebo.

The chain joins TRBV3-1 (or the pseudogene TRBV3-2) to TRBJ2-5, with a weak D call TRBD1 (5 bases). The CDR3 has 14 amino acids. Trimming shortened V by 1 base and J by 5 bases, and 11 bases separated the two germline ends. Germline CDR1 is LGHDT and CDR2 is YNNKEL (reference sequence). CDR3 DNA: TGTGCCAGCAGCCAAGGAAGTGGGGCTGAGACCCAGTACTTC. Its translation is CASSQGSGAETQYF.

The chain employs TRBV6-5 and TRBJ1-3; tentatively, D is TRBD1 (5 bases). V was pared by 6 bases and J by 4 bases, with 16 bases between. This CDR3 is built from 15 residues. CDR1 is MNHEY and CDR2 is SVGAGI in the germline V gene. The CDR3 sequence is CASSLNRDRGNTIYF. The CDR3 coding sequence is TGTGCCAGCAGCCTCAACCGGGACCGAGGAAACACCATATATTTT.

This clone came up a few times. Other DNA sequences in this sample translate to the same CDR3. The CDR3: CASSQDLGNEQFF. CDR3 bases: TGTGCCAGCAGCCAAGATTTGGGGAATGAGCAGTTCTTC. The chain couples TRBV14 to TRBJ2-1, with D hard to call. The V end was cut by 0 bases, the J end by 7 bases, with 7 bases between. The germline V gene has CDR1 SGHDN and CDR2 FVKESK. The CDR3 has 13 residues.

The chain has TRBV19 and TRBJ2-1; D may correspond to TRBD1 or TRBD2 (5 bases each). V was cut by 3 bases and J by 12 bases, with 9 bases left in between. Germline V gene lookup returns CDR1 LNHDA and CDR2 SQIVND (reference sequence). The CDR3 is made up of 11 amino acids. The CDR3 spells CASSIGGGQFF. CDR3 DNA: TGTGCCAGTAGTATTGGTGGGGGGCAGTTCTTC.

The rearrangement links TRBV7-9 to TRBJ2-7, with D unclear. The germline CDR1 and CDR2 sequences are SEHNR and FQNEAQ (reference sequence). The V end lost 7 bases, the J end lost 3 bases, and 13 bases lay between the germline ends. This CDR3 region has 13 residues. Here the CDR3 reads CASTQDTIYEQYF. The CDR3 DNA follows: TGTGCCAGCACCCAAGACACGATCTACGAGCAGTACTTC.

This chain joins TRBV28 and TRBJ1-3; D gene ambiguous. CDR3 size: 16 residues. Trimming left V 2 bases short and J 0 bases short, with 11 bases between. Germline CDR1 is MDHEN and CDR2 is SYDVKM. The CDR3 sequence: CASSLRQAYSGNTIYF. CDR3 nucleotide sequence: TGTGCCAGCAGTTTAAGGCAGGCTTACTCTGGAAACACCATATATTTT.

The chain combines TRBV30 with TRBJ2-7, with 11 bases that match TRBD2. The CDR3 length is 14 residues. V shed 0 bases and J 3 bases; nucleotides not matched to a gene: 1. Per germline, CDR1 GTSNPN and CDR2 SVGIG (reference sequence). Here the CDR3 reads CAWSVLAGDYEQYF. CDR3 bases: TGTGCCTGGAGTGTACTAGCGGGGGACTACGAGCAGTACTTC.

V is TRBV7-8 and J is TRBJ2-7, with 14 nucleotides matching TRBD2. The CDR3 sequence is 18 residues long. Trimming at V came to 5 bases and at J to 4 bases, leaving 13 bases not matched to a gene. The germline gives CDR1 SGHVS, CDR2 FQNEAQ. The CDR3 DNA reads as TGTGCCAGCAGCAGACTAGCGGGGGGGCCCTCACCTATGTACGAGCAGTACTTC. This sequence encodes CASSRLAGGPSPMYEQYF.

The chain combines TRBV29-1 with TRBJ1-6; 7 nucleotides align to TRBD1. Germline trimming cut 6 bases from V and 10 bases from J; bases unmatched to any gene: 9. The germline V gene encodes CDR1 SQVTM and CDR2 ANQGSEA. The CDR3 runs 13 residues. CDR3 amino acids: CSVLTGLKSPLHF. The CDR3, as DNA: TGCAGCGTCCTGACAGGGCTTAAATCACCCCTCCACTTT.

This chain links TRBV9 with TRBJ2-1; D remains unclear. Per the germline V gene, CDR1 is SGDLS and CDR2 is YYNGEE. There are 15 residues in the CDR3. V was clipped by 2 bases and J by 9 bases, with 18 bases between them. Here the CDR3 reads CASSVRNAFYGEQFF. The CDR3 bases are TGTGCCAGCAGCGTCCGTAATGCTTTTTATGGTGAGCAGTTCTTC.

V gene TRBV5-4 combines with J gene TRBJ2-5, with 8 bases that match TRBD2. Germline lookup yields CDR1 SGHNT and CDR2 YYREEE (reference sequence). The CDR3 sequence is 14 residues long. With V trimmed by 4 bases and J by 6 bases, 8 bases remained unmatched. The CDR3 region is CASSPPGGQKTQYF. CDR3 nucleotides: TGTGCCAGCAGCCCGCCGGGGGGGCAGAAGACCCAGTACTTC.

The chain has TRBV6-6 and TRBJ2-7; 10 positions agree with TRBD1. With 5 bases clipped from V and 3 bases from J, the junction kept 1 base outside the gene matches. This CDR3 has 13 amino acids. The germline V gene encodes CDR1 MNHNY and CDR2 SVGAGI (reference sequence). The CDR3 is CASSGQGDYEQYF. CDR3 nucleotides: TGTGCCAGCAGTGGACAGGGGGACTACGAGCAGTACTTC.

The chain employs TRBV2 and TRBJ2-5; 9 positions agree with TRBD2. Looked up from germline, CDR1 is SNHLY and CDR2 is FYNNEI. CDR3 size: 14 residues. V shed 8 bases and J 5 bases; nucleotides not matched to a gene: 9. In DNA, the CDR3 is TGTGCCAGCGGGCTGAGCGGGGGGACGGAGACCCAGTACTTC. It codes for CASGLSGGTETQYF.

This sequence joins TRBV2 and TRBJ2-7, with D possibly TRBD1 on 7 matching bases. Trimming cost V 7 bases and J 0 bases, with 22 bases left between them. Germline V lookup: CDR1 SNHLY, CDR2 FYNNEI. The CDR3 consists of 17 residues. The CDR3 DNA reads TGTGCCAGCACAAATGGAGCGGGCAGGGGGGCCTCCTACGAGCAGTACTTC. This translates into CASTNGAGRGASYEQYF.